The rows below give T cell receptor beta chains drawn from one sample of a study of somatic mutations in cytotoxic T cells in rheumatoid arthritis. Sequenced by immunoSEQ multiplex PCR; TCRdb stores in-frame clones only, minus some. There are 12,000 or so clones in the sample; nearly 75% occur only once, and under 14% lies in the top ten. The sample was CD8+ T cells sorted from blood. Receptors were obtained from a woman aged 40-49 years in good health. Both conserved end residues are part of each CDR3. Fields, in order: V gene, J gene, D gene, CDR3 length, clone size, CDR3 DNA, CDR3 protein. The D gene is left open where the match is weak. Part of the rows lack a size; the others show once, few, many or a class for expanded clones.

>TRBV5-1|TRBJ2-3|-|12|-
TGCGCCAGCAGCCCCACCGGGGGTACGCAGTATTTT
CASSPTGGTQYF
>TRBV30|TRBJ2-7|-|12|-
TGTGCCTGGAACCGGGACGGCTACGAGCAGTACTTC
CAWNRDGYEQYF
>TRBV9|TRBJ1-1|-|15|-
TGTGCCAGCAGCGTAGCGGCCAGGGGTGTCACTGAAGCTTTCTTT
CASSVAARGVTEAFF
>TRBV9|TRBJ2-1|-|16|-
TGTGCCAGCAGCGTAGAGGGGCGAGCAACCTACAATGAGCAGTTCTTC
CASSVEGRATYNEQFF
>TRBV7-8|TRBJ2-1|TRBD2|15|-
TGTGCCAGCAGCTTAGAACTAGCGGGGATCAATGAGCAGTTCTTC
CASSLELAGINEQFF
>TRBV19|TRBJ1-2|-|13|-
TGTGCCAGTAGTCCCCAGGGAGGGTATGGCTACACCTTC
CASSPQGGYGYTF
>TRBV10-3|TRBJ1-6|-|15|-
TGTGCCATCAGTGAACCAGGGGCCCATAATTCACCCCTCCACTTT
CAISEPGAHNSPLHF
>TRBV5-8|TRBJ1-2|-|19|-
TGTGCCAGCAGCCCCCAGATTGGACAGATGAAGCCCGGAGACTATGGCTACACCTTC
CASSPQIGQMKPGDYGYTF
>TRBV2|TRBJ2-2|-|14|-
TGTGCCAGCAGCGGCGGGCAGAACACCGGGGAGCTGTTTTTT
CASSGGQNTGELFF
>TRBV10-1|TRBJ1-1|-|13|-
TGCGCCAGCAGTGAAGGTCCAGCTCCTGAAGCTTTCTTT
CASSEGPAPEAFF
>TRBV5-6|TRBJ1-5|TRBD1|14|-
TGTGCCAGCAGCAGGGGACAGGGCAATCAGCCCCAGCATTTT
CASSRGQGNQPQHF
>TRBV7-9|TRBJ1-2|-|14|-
TGTGCCAGCAGTGTAATCGGGACCGTAGATGGCTACACCTTC
CASSVIGTVDGYTF
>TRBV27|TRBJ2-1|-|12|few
TGTGCCAGCAGTTTACAGGGAGGCGAGCAGTTCTTC
CASSLQGGEQFF
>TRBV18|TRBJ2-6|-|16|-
TGTGCCAGCTCACGGACGCGAGACTCTGGGGCCAACGTCCTGACTTTC
CASSRTRDSGANVLTF
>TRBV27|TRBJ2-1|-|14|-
TGTGCCAGCAGTTTAGAGAACTCCTACAATGAGCAGTTCTTC
CASSLENSYNEQFF
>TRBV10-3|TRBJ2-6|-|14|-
TGTGCCATCAGTGAAGGTTCTGGGGCCAACGTCCTGACTTTC
CAISEGSGANVLTF
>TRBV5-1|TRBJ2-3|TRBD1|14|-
TGCGCCAGCAGCTCCGGACAGGGGACAGATACGCAGTATTTT
CASSSGQGTDTQYF
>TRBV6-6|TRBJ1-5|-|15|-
TGTGCCAGCAGTTACTCGAAGATTAGCAATCAGCCCCAGCATTTT
CASSYSKISNQPQHF
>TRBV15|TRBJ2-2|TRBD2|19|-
TGTGCCACCAGCAGAGATCACGGAGCGGGGCTGATAAACACCGGGGAGCTGTTTTTT
CATSRDHGAGLINTGELFF
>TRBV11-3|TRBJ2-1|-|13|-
TGTGCCAGCAGTTGGAGGTTATACAATGAGCAGTTCTTC
CASSWRLYNEQFF
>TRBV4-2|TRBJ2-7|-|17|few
TGTGCCAGCAGCCAAGCGTCGGTTCGAGGGGGAGTCTACGAGCAGTACTTC
CASSQASVRGGVYEQYF
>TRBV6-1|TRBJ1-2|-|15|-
TGTGCCAGCAGTGAAAATGGGGGGCTGAGCTATGGCTACACCTTC
CASSENGGLSYGYTF